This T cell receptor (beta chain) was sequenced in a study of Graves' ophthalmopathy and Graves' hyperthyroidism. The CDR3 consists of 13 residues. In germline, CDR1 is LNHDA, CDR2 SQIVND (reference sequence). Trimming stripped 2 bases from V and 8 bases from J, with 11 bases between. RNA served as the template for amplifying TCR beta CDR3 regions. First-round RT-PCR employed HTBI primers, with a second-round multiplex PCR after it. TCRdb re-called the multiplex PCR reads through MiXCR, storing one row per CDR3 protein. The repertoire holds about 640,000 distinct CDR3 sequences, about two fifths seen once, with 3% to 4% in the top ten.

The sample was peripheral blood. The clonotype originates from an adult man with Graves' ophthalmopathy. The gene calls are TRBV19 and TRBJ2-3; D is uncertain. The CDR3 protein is CASSIREPTTQYF. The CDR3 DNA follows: TGTGCCAGTAGTATAAGGGAACCCACTACGCAGTATTTT.